The source of this T cell receptor beta chain is a study of blood T cell repertoires in COVID-19. Across the study: Samples taken during acute and convalescent COVID-19 were collected in the United States, Italy and Spain. PBMCs, B-cell-depleted T cells, or T cells were the source of the cDNA or gDNA that made up the material.

Source study methods: Nucleated cell counts were estimated from reference gene primer amplification. Some clones are missing from TCRdb's copy, which holds only in-frame ones; the method was immunoSEQ multiplex PCR. V and J calls and clone size are given by that table; D and trimming were obtained from the DNA. The profile covers hundreds of thousands of clones, with 70% to 90% appearing a single time and about 1.9% taken by the ten largest. CDR3 length: 15 residues. Trimming took off 2 bases at V and 0 bases at J, with 8 bases between the two ends. CDR1 and CDR2 from the germline V gene are LGHNA and YNFKEQ.

The sequence was collected from a woman aged 25 to 39 who had recovered from COVID-19. Input material: peripheral blood. This chain joins TRBV4-2 and TRBJ2-1, with a possible D match to TRBD2 (5 bases). The CDR3 is CASSQSGSSYNEQFF. The CDR3, as DNA: TGTGCCAGCAGCCAATCGGGGAGCTCCTACAATGAGCAGTTCTTC.